This T cell receptor (beta chain) was sequenced for a study of radiotherapy plus CTLA-4 blockade in lung cancer. Background on the study: Patients showed objective responses in about a sixth of cases, and disease control was achieved by roughly 30%.

V shed 0 bases, J shed 2 bases, and the junction held 3 bases outside the gene matches. CDR1 MNHEY and CDR2 SVGAGI come from the germline V gene. The CDR3 has 15 residues. Measured with immunoSEQ multiplex PCR; TCRdb has only the in-frame clones, and not every one. The data contain roughly 59,000 clones, around three quarters of them singletons. Whole-study findings and limits: In blood, after radiotherapy plus ipilimumab, tumor-derived TCR clones expanded.

This clone was seen a few times. Antigen unknown. The specimen was peripheral blood, collected from a patient treated with radiotherapy plus ipilimumab. The TCR sequence derives from a human donor with non-small cell lung cancer whose response to radiotherapy plus ipilimumab could not be evaluated. The V gene is TRBV6-5, the J gene TRBJ2-7; 8 positions agree with TRBD2. The CDR3 protein is CASSYSSGGTYEQYF. The CDR3 DNA is TGTGCCAGCAGTTACTCGAGCGGGGGAACCTACGAGCAGTACTTC.